Each of the 3 T cell receptor beta chains below was sequenced from the same sample in a study of blood T cells in healthy people across ages. PCR was performed a second time for roughly 7 to 12 cycles using a sample-barcoded 5' primer and a J-beta primer mix. Each CDR3 protein is one row after TCRdb ran MiXCR on the 5' RACE reads. The data contain 650,000 or so distinct CDR3 sequences, roughly half of them singletons. Material for sequencing was blood. These receptors originate from an elderly woman in good health.

The CDR3 bases are TGCGCCAGCAGCCAACCTGTAGCGGGAAAAAACATTCAGTACTTC. It yields the protein CASSQPVAGKNIQYF. The chain recombines TRBV4-1 with TRBJ2-4; TRBD2 matches 8 bases. The trim removed 2 bases at V and 4 bases at J, leaving 4 bases unmatched. The CDR3 has 15 residues. Germline V gene lookup returns CDR1 MGHRA and CDR2 YSYEKL.

This clonotype was recorded at least ten times. This chain's CDR3 is CASSSARGGRTDTQYF. CDR3 coding DNA: TGTGCCAGCAGCTCCGCCCGGGGGGGTCGCACAGATACGCAGTATTTT. The J gene is TRBJ2-3, the V gene TRBV7-2, with 8 positions matching TRBD2. Germline CDR1 is SGHTA and CDR2 is FQGNSA. J lost 1 base, V lost 4 bases, and 7 bases had no gene match. The CDR3 spans 16 residues.

The J gene is TRBJ2-1, the V gene TRBV3-1, with 7 positions matching TRBD1. Trimming at V came to 0 bases and at J to 4 bases, leaving 3 bases not matched to a gene. This CDR3 contains 15 residues. The germline gives CDR1 LGHDT, CDR2 YNNKEL (reference sequence). The CDR3 loop is CASSQEGQYYNEQFF. The CDR3 coding sequence is TGTGCCAGCAGCCAAGAGGGACAGTATTACAATGAGCAGTTCTTC.